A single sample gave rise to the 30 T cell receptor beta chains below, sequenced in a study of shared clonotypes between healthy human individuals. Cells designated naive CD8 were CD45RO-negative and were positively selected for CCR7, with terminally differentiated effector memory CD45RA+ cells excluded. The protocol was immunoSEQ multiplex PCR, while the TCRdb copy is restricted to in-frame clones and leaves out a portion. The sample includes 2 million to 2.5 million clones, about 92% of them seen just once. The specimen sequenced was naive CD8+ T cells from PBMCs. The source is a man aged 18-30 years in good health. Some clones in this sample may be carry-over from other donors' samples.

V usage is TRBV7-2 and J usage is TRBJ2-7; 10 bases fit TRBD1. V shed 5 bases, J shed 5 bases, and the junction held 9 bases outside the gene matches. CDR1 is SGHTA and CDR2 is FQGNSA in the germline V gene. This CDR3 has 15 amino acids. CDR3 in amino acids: CASSTGGQGGDEQYF. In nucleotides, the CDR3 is TGTGCCAGCAGCACAGGCGGACAGGGGGGAGACGAGCAGTACTTC. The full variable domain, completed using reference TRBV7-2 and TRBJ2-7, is GAGVSQSPSNKVTEKGKDVELRCDPISGHTALYWYRQSLGQGLEFLIYFQGNSAPDKSGLPSDRFSAERTGGSVSTLTIQRTQQEDSAVYLCASSTGGQGGDEQYFGPGTRLTVT.

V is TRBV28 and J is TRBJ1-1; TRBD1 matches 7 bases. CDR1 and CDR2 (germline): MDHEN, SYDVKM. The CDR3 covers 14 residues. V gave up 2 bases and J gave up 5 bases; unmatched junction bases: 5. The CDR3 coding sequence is TGTGCCAGCAGTTTAACAGACAGGGAAACTGAAGCTTTCTTT. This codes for CASSLTDRETEAFF.

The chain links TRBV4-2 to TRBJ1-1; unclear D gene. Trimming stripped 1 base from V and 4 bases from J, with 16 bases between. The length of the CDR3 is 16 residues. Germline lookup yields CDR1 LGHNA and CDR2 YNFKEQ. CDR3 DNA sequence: TGTGCCAGCAGCCAAGTGTACATAGGCCCCAGCACTGAAGCTTTCTTT. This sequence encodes CASSQVYIGPSTEAFF.

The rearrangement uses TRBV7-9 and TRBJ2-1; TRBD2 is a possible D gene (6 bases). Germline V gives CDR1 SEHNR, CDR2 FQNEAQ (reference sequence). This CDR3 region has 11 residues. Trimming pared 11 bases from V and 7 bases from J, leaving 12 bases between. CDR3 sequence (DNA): TGTGCCCTGGCGGGATTGAATGAGCAGTTCTTC. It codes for CALAGLNEQFF.

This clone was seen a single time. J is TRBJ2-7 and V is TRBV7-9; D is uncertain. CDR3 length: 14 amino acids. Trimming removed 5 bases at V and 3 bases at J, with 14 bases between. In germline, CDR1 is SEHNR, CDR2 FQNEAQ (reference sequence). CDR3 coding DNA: TGTGCCAGCAGCCCAGCGAAATCTAGCTACGAGCAGTACTTC. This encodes CASSPAKSSYEQYF. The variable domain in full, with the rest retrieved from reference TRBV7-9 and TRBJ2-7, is DTGVSQNPRHKITKRGQNVTFRCDPISEHNRLYWYRQTLGQGPEFLTYFQNEAQLEKSRLLSDRFSAERPKGSFSTLEIQRTEQGDSAMYLCASSPAKSSYEQYFGPGTRLTVT.

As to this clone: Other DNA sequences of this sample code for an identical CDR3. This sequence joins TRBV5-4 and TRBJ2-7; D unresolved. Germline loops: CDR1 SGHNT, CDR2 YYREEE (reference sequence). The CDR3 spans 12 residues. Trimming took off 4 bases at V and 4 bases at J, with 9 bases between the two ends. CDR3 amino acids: CASSPDGYEQYF. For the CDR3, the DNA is TGTGCCAGCAGCCCCGACGGGTACGAGCAGTACTTC.

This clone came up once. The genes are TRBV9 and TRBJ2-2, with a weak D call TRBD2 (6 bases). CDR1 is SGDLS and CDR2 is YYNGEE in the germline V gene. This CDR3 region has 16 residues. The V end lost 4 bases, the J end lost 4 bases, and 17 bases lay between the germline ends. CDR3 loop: CASSSFGGPGTGELFF. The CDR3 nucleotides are TGTGCCAGCAGCTCCTTTGGAGGGCCGGGCACCGGGGAGCTGTTTTTT.

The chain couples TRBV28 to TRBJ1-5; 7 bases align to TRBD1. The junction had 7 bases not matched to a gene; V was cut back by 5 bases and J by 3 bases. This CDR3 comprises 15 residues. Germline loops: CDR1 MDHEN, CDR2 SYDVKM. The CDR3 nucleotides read TGTGCCAGCAGTCCCTCTAGGGGGCTCAATCAGCCCCAGCATTTT. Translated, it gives CASSPSRGLNQPQHF.

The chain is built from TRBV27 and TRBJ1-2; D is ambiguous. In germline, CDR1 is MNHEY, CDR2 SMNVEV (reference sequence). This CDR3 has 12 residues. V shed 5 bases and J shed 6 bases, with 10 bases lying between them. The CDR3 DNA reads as TGTGCCAGCAGTCAGAAGAAGGATGGCTACACCTTC. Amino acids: CASSQKKDGYTF.

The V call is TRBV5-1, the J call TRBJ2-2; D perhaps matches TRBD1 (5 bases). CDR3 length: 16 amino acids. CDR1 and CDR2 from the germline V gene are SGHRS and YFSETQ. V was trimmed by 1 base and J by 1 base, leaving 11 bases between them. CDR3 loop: CASSLLQGMNTGELFF. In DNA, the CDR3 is TGCGCCAGCAGCTTGTTGCAGGGAATGAACACCGGGGAGCTGTTTTTT.

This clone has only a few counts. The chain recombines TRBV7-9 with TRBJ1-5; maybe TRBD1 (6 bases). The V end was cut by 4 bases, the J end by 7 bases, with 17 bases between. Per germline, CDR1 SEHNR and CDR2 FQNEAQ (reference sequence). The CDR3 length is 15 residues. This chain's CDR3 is CASSSTGTRGQPQHF. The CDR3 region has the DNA TGTGCCAGCAGCTCAACCGGGACACGAGGACAGCCCCAGCATTTT.

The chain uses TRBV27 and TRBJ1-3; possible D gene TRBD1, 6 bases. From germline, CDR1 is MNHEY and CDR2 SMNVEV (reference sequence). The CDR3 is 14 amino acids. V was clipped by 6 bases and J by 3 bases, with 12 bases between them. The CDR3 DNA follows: TGTGCCAGCAGATACAGGGCAGATGGAAACACCATATATTTT. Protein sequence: CASRYRADGNTIYF.

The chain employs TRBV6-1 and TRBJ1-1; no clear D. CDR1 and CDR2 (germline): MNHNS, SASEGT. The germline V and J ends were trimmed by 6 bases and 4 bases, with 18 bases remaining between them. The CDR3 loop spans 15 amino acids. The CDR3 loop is CASRGGHYTFTEAFF. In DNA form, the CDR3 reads TGTGCCAGCAGAGGAGGGCATTACACCTTCACTGAAGCTTTCTTT.

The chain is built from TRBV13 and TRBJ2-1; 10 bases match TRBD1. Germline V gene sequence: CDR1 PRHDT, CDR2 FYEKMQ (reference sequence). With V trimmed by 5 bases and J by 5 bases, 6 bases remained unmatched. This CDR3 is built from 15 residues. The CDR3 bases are TGTGCCAGCAGCCCGGGGGACAGGGGCAACAATGAGCAGTTCTTC. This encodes CASSPGDRGNNEQFF.

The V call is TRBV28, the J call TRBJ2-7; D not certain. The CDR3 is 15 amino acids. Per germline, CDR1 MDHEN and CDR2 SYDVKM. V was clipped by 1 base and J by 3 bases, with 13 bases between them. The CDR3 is CASSLYLGRNYEQYF. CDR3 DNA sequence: TGTGCCAGCAGTTTATACCTCGGGCGGAACTACGAGCAGTACTTC. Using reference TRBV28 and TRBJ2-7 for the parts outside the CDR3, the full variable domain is DVKVTQSSRYLVKRTGEKVFLECVQDMDHENMFWYRQDPGLGLRLIYFSYDVKMKEKGDIPEGYSVSREKKERFSLILESASTNQTSMYLCASSLYLGRNYEQYFGPGTRLTVT.

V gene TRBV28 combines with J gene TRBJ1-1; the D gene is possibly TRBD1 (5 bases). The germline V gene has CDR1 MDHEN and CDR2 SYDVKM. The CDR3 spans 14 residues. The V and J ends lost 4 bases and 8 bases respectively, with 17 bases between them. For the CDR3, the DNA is TGTGCCAGCAGTTCTGGATCAACGCGGGGGGAAGCTTTCTTT. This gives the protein CASSSGSTRGEAFF.

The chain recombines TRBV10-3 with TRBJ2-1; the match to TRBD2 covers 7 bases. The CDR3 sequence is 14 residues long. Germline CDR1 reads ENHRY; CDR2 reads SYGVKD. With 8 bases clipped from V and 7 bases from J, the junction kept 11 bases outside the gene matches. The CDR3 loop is CAIPRGGSSNEQFF. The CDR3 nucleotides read TGTGCCATCCCGAGGGGCGGGAGTAGTAATGAGCAGTTCTTC.

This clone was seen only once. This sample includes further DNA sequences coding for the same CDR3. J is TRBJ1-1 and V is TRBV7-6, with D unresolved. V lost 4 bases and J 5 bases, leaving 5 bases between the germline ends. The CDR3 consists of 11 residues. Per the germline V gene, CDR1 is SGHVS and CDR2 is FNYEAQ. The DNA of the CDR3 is TGTGCCAGCAGCTCCGGGACTGAAGCTTTCTTT. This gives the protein CASSSGTEAFF.

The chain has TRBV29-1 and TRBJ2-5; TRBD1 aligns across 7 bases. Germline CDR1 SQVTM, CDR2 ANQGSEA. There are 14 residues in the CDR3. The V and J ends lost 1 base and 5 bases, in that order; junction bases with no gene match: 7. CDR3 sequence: CSVEVRGGRETQYF. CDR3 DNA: TGCAGCGTTGAAGTCCGAGGGGGCCGTGAGACCCAGTACTTC.

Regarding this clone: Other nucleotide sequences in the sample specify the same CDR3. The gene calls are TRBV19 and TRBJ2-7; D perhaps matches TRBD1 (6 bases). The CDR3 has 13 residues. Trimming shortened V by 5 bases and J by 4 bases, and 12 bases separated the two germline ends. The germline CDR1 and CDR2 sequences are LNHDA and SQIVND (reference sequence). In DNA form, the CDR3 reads TGTGCCAGTAGTCCACGGACAGCTTACGAGCAGTACTTC. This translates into CASSPRTAYEQYF.

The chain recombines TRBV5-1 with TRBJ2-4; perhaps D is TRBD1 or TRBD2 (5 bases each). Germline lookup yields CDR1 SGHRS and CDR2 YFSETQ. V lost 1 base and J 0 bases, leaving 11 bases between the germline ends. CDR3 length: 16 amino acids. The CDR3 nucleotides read TGCGCCAGCAGCTTGAGTGACGGGGCAGCCAAAAACATTCAGTACTTC. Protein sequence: CASSLSDGAAKNIQYF.

The CDR3 region has the DNA TGCGCCAGCAGCCTCGTGAGCGGGGGAGGAGATACGCAGTATTTT. It encodes CASSLVSGGGDTQYF. The chain couples TRBV4-3 to TRBJ2-3; 8 positions match TRBD2. Germline assignment: CDR1 LGHNA and CDR2 YSLEER. Unmatched junction bases numbered 8, after V lost 4 bases and J lost 5 bases. CDR3 length: 15 residues.

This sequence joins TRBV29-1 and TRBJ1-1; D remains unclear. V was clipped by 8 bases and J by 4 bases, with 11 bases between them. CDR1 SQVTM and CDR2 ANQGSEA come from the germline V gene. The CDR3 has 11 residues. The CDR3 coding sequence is TGCAGCCACCCCGAGGGCACTGAAGCTTTCTTT. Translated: CSHPEGTEAFF.

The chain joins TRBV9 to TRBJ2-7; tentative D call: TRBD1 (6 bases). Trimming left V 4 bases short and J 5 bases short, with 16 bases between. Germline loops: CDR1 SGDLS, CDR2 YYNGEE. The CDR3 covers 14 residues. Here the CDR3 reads CASSPQGRFDEQYF. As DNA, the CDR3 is TGTGCCAGCAGCCCACAGGGAAGATTCGACGAGCAGTACTTC.

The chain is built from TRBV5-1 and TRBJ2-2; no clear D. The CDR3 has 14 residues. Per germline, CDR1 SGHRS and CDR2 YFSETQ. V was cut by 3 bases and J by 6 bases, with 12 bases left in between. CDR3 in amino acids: CASSSRDKSGELFF. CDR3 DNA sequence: TGCGCCAGCAGCTCGCGTGACAAATCCGGGGAGCTGTTTTTT.

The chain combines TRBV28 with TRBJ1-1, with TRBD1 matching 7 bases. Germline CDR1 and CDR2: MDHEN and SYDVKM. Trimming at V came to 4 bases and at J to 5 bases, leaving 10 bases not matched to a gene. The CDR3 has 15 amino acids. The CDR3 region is CASSWRGTVATEAFF. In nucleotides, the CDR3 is TGTGCCAGCAGTTGGAGAGGGACAGTAGCTACTGAAGCTTTCTTT.

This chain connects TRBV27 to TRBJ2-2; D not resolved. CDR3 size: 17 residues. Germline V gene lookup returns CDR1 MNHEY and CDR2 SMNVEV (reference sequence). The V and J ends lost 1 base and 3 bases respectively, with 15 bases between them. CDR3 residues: CASSLYREGVYTGELFF. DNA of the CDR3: TGTGCCAGCAGTTTATATCGTGAAGGCGTTTACACCGGGGAGCTGTTTTTT.

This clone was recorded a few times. The CDR3 protein is CASSVGNTEAFF. CDR3 sequence (DNA): TGTGCCAGTTCCGTGGGGAACACTGAAGCTTTCTTT. V and J are TRBV6-5 and TRBJ1-1; D is uncertain. V lost 9 bases, J lost 1 base, and 9 bases lay in between. The CDR3 consists of 12 residues. Germline lookup yields CDR1 MNHEY and CDR2 SVGAGI.

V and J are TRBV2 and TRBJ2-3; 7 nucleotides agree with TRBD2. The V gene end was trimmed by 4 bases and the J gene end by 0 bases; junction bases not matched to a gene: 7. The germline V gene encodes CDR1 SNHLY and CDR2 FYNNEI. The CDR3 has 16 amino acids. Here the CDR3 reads CASSGEGLYSTDTQYF. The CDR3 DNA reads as TGTGCCAGCAGTGGGGAGGGGCTCTATAGCACAGATACGCAGTATTTT. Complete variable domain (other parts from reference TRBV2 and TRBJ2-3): EPEVTQTPSHQVTQMGQEVILRCVPISNHLYFYWYRQILGQKVEFLVSFYNNEISEKSEIFDDQFSVERPDGSNFTLKIRSTKLEDSAMYFCASSGEGLYSTDTQYFGPGTRLTVL.

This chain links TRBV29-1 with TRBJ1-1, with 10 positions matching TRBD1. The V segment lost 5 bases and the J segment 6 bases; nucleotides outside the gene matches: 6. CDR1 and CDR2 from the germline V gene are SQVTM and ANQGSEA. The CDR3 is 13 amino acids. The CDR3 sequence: CSVFETGGPEAFF. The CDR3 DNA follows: TGCAGCGTTTTTGAGACAGGGGGCCCTGAAGCTTTCTTT.